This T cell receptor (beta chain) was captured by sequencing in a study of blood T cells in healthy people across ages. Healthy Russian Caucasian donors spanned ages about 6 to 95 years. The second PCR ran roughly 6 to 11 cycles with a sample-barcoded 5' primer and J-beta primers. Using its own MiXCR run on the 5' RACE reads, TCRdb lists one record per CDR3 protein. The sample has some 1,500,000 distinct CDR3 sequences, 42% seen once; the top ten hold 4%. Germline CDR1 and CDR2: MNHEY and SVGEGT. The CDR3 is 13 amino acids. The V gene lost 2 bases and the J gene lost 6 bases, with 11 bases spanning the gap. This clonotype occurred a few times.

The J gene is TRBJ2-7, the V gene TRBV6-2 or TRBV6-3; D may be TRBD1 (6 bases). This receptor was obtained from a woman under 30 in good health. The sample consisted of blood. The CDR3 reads CASSYRTESEQYF. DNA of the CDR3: TGTGCCAGCAGTTACCGGACAGAAAGCGAGCAGTACTTC.